This T cell receptor (beta chain) was documented in a study of shared clonotypes between healthy human individuals. Findings and caveats of the study: In contrast to clonotypes shared by all four donors, non-shared clonotypes had lower generation probabilities. A generally larger estimated richness was seen in naive subsets than in memory subsets.

The method was immunoSEQ multiplex PCR; TCRdb's version includes in-frame clones alone and lacks a portion of them. The sample has 1,100,000 or so clones, roughly 74% seen once. The germline CDR1 and CDR2 sequences are SGHKS and YYEKEE (reference sequence). The CDR3 extends over 15 amino acids. Trimming stripped 0 bases from V and 3 bases from J, with 10 bases between. A single count supports this clone. Its antigen is as yet unknown. This sequence joins TRBV5-5 and TRBJ1-5; D is unclear. This receptor was identified in a man younger than 35 in good health. Some clones in this sample may be carry-over from other donors' samples. Sequenced sample: memory CD4+ T cells from PBMCs. Subset described: CD45RA-negative fraction. CDR3 in DNA: TGTGCCAGCAGCTTGGCCTCTACGGCCAATCAGCCCCAGCATTTT. It codes for CASSLASTANQPQHF.